The T cell receptor beta chain under discussion was sequenced for a study of blood T cell repertoires in COVID-19. Background on the study: COVID-19 samples collected from the United States, Italy and Spain covered acute and convalescent phases. Sources were T cells, B-cell-depleted T cells, or PBMCs; the material itself was cDNA or gDNA.

The Seattle patients joined while their infection was active and were tracked longitudinally afterward. Trimming left V 7 bases short and J 0 bases short, with 16 bases between. From germline, CDR1 is LNHDA and CDR2 SQIVND (reference sequence). This CDR3 spans 17 amino acids. The authors' processing: Researchers report that nucleated cell counts were estimated from reference gene primer amplification. Some clones are missing from TCRdb's copy, which holds only in-frame ones; the method was immunoSEQ multiplex PCR. V and J calls and clone size are given by that table; D and trimming were obtained from the DNA. The sample lists about 310,000 clones; around 90% were seen once.

The chain is built from TRBV19 and TRBJ2-6, with D maybe TRBD2 (5 bases). The TCR comes from a woman in her thirties or forties with COVID-19, enrolled during active disease. The sequenced sample was peripheral blood. The chain's CDR3 is CASTLRRFSSGANVLTF. As DNA, the CDR3 is TGTGCCAGTACTCTTAGGAGGTTTAGCTCTGGGGCCAACGTCCTGACTTTC.